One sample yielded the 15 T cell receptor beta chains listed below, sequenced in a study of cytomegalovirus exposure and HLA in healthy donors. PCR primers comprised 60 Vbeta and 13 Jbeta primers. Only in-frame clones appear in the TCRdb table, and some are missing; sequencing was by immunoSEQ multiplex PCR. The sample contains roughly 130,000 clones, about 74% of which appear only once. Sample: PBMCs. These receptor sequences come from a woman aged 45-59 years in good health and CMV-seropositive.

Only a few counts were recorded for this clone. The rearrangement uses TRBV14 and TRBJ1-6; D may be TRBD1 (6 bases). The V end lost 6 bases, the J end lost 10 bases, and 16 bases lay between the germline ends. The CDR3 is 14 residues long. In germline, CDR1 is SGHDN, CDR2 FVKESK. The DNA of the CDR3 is TGTGCCAGCAGAGGAGGAACAGGGAAATCACCCCTCCACTTT. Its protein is CASRGGTGKSPLHF.

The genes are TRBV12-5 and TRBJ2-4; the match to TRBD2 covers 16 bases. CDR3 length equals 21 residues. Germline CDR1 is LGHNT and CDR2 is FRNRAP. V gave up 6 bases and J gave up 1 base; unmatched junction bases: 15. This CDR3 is CASGYYMGLAGGPVAKNIQYF. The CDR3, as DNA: TGTGCTAGTGGCTACTATATGGGACTAGCGGGGGGGCCAGTGGCCAAAAACATTCAGTACTTC.

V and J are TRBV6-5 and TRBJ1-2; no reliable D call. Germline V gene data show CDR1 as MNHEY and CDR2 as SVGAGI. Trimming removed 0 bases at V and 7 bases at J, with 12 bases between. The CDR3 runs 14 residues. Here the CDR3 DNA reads TGTGCCAGCAGTTACTCGAGCGGGGTGGGTGGCTACACCTTC. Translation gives CASSYSSGVGGYTF.

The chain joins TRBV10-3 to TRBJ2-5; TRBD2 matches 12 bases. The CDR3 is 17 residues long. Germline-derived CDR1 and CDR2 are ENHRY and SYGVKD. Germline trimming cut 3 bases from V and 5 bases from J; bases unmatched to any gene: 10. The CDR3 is CAISELAGGPTLETQYF. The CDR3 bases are TGTGCCATCAGTGAACTAGCGGGGGGTCCGACCCTGGAGACCCAGTACTTC.

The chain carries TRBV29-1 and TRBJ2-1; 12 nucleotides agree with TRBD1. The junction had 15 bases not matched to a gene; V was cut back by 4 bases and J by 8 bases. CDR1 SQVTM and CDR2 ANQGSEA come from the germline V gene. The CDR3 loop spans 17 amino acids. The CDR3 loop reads CSVGPGQGASGRDEQFF. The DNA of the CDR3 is TGCAGCGTTGGACCGGGACAGGGGGCCAGTGGACGGGATGAGCAGTTCTTC.

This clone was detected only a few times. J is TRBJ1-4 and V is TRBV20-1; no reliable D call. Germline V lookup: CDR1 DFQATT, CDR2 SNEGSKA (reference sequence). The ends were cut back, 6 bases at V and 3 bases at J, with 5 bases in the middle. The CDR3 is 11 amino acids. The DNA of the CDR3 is TGCAGTGCCCCAGCTAATGAAAAACTGTTTTTT. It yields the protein CSAPANEKLFF.

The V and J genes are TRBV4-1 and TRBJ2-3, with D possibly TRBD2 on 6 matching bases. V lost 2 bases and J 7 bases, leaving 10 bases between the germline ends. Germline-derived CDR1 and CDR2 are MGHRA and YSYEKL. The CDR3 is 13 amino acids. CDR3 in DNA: TGCGCCAGCAGCCAATTGGCGGGGAATACGCAGTATTTT. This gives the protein CASSQLAGNTQYF.

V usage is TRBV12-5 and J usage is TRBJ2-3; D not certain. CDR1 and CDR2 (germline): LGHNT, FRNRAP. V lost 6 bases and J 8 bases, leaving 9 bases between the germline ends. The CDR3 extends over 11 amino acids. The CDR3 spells CASGGEPTQYF. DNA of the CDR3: TGTGCTAGTGGAGGAGAGCCTACGCAGTATTTT.

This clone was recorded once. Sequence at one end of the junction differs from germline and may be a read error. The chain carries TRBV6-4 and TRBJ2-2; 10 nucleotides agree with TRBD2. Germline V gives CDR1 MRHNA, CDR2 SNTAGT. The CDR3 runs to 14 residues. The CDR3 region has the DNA TGTGCCAGCAGAGCTAGCGGGGGAACCGGGGAGCTGTTCTTT. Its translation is CASRASGGTGELFF.

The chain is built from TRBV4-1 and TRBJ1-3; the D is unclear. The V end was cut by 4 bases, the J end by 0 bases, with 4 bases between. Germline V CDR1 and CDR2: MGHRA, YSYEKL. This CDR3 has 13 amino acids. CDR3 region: CASSLFSGNTIYF. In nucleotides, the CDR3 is TGCGCCAGCAGCCTCTTCTCTGGAAACACCATATATTTT.

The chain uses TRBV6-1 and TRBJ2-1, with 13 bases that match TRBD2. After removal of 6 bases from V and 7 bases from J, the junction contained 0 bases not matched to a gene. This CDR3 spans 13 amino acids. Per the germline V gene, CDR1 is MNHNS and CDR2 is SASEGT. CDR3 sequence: CASRTSGGNEQFF. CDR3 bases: TGTGCCAGCAGGACTAGCGGGGGGAATGAGCAGTTCTTC.

The chain's CDR3 is CASTYQTGGYGYTF. CDR3 DNA sequence: TGTGCCAGCACCTACCAGACAGGGGGCTATGGCTACACCTTC. This chain uses TRBV2 with TRBJ1-2; 9 bases agree with TRBD1. The CDR3 spans 14 residues. The V and J ends lost 7 bases and 4 bases, in that order; junction bases with no gene match: 7. From germline, CDR1 is SNHLY and CDR2 FYNNEI.

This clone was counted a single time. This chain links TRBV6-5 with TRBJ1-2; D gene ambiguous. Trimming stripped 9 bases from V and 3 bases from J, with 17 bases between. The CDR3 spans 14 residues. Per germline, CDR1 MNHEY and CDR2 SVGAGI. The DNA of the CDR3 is TGTGCCAGTAAGCCCCGTCAGGCCTACTATGGCTACACCTTC. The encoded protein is CASKPRQAYYGYTF.

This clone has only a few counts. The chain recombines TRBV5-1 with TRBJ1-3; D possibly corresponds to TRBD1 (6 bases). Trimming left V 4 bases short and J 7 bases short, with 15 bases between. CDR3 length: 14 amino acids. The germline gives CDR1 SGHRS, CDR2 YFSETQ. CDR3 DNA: TGCGCCAGCAGCCTTGGGGGGGGCAGGAACACCATATATTTT. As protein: CASSLGGGRNTIYF.

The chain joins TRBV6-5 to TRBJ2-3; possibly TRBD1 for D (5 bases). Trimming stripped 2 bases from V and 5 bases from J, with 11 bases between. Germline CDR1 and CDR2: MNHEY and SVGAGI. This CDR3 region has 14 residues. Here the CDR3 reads CASSYGPGLDTQYF. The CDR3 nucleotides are TGTGCCAGCAGTTACGGCCCAGGGTTAGATACGCAGTATTTT.